A single sample is the source of the 8 T cell receptor beta chains below, sequenced in a study of shared clonotypes between healthy human individuals (dated by TCRdb to about 2020). Library preparation used the immunoSEQ multiplex PCR assay. The table was pulled from immuneACCESS by TCRdb, which kept in-frame rearrangements only. Such tables lose some clones; where checked, under half of the loss comes from unresolved V genes, and the rest has no known cause. This sample lists about a million clones; 65% to 80% were detected once. The top ten clonotypes cover 1.2% to 1.5% of the sample. The sequencing sample was made of memory CD4+ T cells sorted from blood. The cell subset or site label for this specimen denotes: CD45RA-negative fraction. Receptors originate from a man younger than 35 in good health.

This clone was found many times. CDR3 bases: TGTGCCAGCAGCCCAGCCATGGGGACGCAGGCGTATGGCTACACCTTC. It yields the protein CASSPAMGTQAYGYTF. V is TRBV7-8 and J is TRBJ1-2; a weak D match, TRBD1 (5 bases). This CDR3 has 16 amino acids. Germline CDR1 is SGHVS and CDR2 is FQNEAQ. The V end lost 5 bases, the J end lost 5 bases, and 21 bases lay between the germline ends.

This clone was seen more than once but under ten times. The chain recombines TRBV29-1 with TRBJ1-1; D remains ambiguous. CDR1 is SQVTM, CDR2 ANQGSEA, per germline. Between the trimmed V and J ends, which lost 6 bases and 1 base, there was a span of 12 bases. The CDR3 totals 13 residues. The CDR3 spells CSVLMDGNTEAFF. The CDR3 DNA reads as TGCAGCGTCCTAATGGACGGGAACACTGAAGCTTTCTTT.

This clone was observed once. This rearrangement joins TRBV7-6 to TRBJ2-3, with 8 bases fitting TRBD1. CDR3 length equals 16 residues. Germline CDR1 and CDR2: SGHVS and FNYEAQ. Unmatched junction bases numbered 4, after V lost 0 bases and J lost 2 bases. The CDR3 bases are TGTGCCAGCAGCTTAGCGGGGACAGGAGTCACAGATACGCAGTATTTT. It translates to CASSLAGTGVTDTQYF.

This clone came up a few times. The sample carries other DNA sequences with the same CDR3. V usage is TRBV15 and J usage is TRBJ2-3, with 8 bases lining up with TRBD2. The CDR3 totals 15 residues. Germline CDR1 LNHNV, CDR2 YYDKDF (reference sequence). The ends lost 1 base at V and 1 base at J; junction bases unmatched: 1. The CDR3 loop is CATSRGAGGTDTQYF. The CDR3, as DNA: TGTGCCACCAGCAGAGGAGCGGGAGGCACAGATACGCAGTATTTT.

The chain carries TRBV9 and TRBJ2-7; 8 bases are shared with TRBD1. Trimming at V came to 2 bases and at J to 5 bases, leaving 9 bases not matched to a gene. Germline values: CDR1 SGDLS, CDR2 YYNGEE. The CDR3 is 15 residues long. The CDR3 sequence is CASSVIPDRGNEQYF. The CDR3 DNA follows: TGTGCCAGCAGCGTCATACCCGACAGGGGCAACGAGCAGTACTTC.

A note on this clone: A much larger clone differs from this one at a single base, so this may be a read error. The rearrangement joins TRBV5-8 to TRBJ1-1; no clear D. Trimming cost V 0 bases and J 1 base, with 4 bases left between them. The CDR3 has 13 residues. Germline V gene sequence: CDR1 SGHTS, CDR2 YDEGEE. The CDR3 sequence: CASSLEANTEAFF. DNA for the CDR3: TGTGCCAGCAGCTTGGAAGCGAACACTGAAGCTTTCTTT.

The table lists this clone with a few counts. This chain uses TRBV7-2 with TRBJ1-1; TRBD1 matches at 8 bases. This CDR3 spans 15 amino acids. Germline CDR1 is SGHTA and CDR2 is FQGNSA. V was pared by 5 bases and J by 4 bases, with 9 bases of the junction left unmatched. The CDR3 is CASSRVAGGTTEAFF. Written as DNA, the CDR3 is TGTGCCAGCAGCCGGGTGGCAGGGGGCACCACTGAAGCTTTCTTT.

This chain uses TRBV5-4 with TRBJ1-4; the match to TRBD1 covers 10 bases. V shed 4 bases, J shed 8 bases, and the junction held 8 bases outside the gene matches. Germline CDR1 is SGHNT and CDR2 is YYREEE (reference sequence). There are 15 residues in the CDR3. The CDR3 loop reads CASSRRQGAEEKLFF. CDR3 coding DNA: TGTGCCAGCAGCAGAAGACAGGGGGCGGAAGAAAAACTGTTTTTT.